This entry features one TCR beta chain sequence. The specificity of this receptor is unknown. The record has no base qualities; no much larger clone is one base away. Per the publication, the time point label means: about 28 days (+/-7) after the second vaccine dose. AZD1222 recipients given second doses at about 4 weeks or at about 12 weeks were pooled, since spike-specific TCR depth and breadth were not found to differ between the two schedules. Vaccinee samples were obtained from the UK trials COV001 and COV002, which included a single-blind randomized controlled phase 2/3 trial of AZD1222 (ChAdOx1 nCoV-19) in healthy adults. Trial participant PBMC samples were collected at day 0 and day 28 after the second dose for TCRbeta chain sequencing. The CDR3 regions of human TCRbeta chains were analyzed by immunosequencing. On the study's bioinformatics: Repertoire TCRs were checked for matches against a reference library of SARS-CoV-2-specific TCRs that had been generated using the MIRA antigen-specificity platform. Breadth meant the fraction of unique TCRs that were SARS-CoV-2-associated, whereas depth meant the fraction of total T cells that were SARS-CoV-2-associated. Each spike-specific TCR was assigned to its reactive spike region and to a CD4 or CD8 class using the MIRA data. Log10-transformed breadth and depth values were compared by one-way ANOVA with Sidak's multiple comparisons tests. This is the immuneACCESS table as TCRdb keeps it, with only in-frame sequences that have V and J called. A part of the clones is gone; compared with another copy, unresolved V genes explain less than half, and the rest is unexplained. The V and J calls and clone size are taken from that table; D and trimming were inferred from the DNA. This sample gives about 110,000 clones in total; about nine tenths of them show up just once. Jointly, the top ten make up 6.5% to 10% of the sample.

These data come from a study of T cell responses to AZD1222 COVID-19 vaccine (dated by TCRdb to about 2021). Background on the whole study: A total of about 230 trial participants underwent TCR sequencing, of whom approximately 210 received two doses of AZD1222 and some 25 received two doses of the MenACWY control vaccine. Trial participants were enrolled by age into 18-55, 56-69 and 70-plus year subgroups, with roughly 160, 29 and 62 TCR-sequenced participants respectively.

From cysteine to phenylalanine, the CDR3 is 15 amino acids long. CDR3 DNA is the only sequence kept; it has 45 bases, read in frame from the first base. Taken from the germline V gene (reference sequence), the CDR1 and CDR2 loops are LGHDT and YNNKEL. Compared with germline, V lacks 1 base and J lacks 11 bases; bases without a gene match: 6. General findings and caveats noted by the study authors: The vaccine-associated CD4 TCRs covered the entire spike protein, and the dominant responses fell in regions 160-218 and 743-854. The 56-69-year group was small, and its depth increase did not reach significance, likely because of low power. Participants were mostly white British and included more females than males, and it was suggested by the authors that clonal diversity may have been underestimated. Reportedly, almost half of the unique spike-specific TCRs recognized epitopes lying outside the regions that are mutated in the B.1.351 and B.1.1.7 variants. Conclusions about previously exposed vaccinees are limited because only six or seven AZD1222 recipients were SARS-CoV-2 seropositive at baseline. Because no samples from the day 14 peak response were available, repertoires could be characterized only after the peak T cell response. After two AZD1222 doses, spike-specific TCR breadth and depth were significantly higher than at day 0 and than in MenACWY recipients.

Here the sequenced sample was peripheral blood, taken 28 days after the second AZD1222 dose. The sequence joins TRBV3-1 (or the pseudogene TRBV3-2) to TRBJ1-6; 9 central bases correspond to TRBD1. The clonotype comes from an adult who received the AZD1222 COVID-19 vaccine. The CDR3 protein: CASSQAGTGPTPLHF. At the DNA level, the sequence is TGTGCCAGCAGCCAAGCGGGGACAGGGCCTACACCCCTCCACTTT.